The next 23 T cell receptor beta chains were all read from a single sample in a study of cytomegalovirus exposure and HLA in healthy donors. PCR was performed using 60 Vbeta and 13 Jbeta primers. Measured with immunoSEQ multiplex PCR; TCRdb has only the in-frame clones, and not every one. The table includes roughly 170,000 clones, less than 85% detected once. The sequenced material came from PBMCs. Receptor source: a male donor in good health and CMV-seronegative.

This clone has only one observation. The V and J genes are TRBV5-1 and TRBJ2-2; 7 bases agree with TRBD2. The J segment lost 4 bases and the V segment lost 4 bases, leaving 22 bases of the junction unmatched. The CDR3 contains 20 residues. Per germline, CDR1 SGHRS and CDR2 YFSETQ. For the CDR3, the DNA is TGCGCCAGCAGCCGCCCTCAAACCGGGACTACGAAAGTGGTCACCGGGGAGCTGTTTTTT. The encoded protein is CASSRPQTGTTKVVTGELFF.

The V and J genes are TRBV6-1 and TRBJ2-3; D is uncertain. The length of the CDR3 is 13 residues. The ends were cut back, 2 bases at V and 2 bases at J, with 5 bases in the middle. The germline gives CDR1 MNHNS, CDR2 SASEGT. Here the CDR3 DNA reads TGTGCCAGCAGTGAAACCTACACAGATACGCAGTATTTT. Amino acid sequence: CASSETYTDTQYF.

The chain links TRBV7-2 to TRBJ1-4; 12 bases match TRBD1. V shed 5 bases and J 8 bases; nucleotides not matched to a gene: 6. This CDR3 has 15 residues. Germline CDR1 SGHTA, CDR2 FQGNSA. CDR3 residues: CASSGGQGAWEKLFF. DNA of the CDR3: TGTGCCAGCAGCGGGGGACAGGGGGCTTGGGAAAAACTGTTTTTT.

This chain links TRBV6-1 with TRBJ2-5, with 8 bases that match TRBD1. This CDR3 comprises 15 residues. Germline CDR1 MNHNS, CDR2 SASEGT. J lost 5 bases, V lost 3 bases, and 8 bases had no gene match. Written as DNA, the CDR3 is TGTGCCAGCAGTGATCGGTCAGGGGGCAAGGAGACCCAGTACTTC. Amino acids: CASSDRSGGKETQYF.

The V gene is TRBV19, the J gene TRBJ1-2; D uncertain. Per the germline V gene, CDR1 is LNHDA and CDR2 is SQIVND (reference sequence). The CDR3 is 11 residues long. The V gene lost 8 bases and the J gene lost 8 bases, with 12 bases spanning the gap. CDR3 nucleotides: TGTGCCAGTGCTTTCGGTGTGGGCTACACCTTC. Protein: CASAFGVGYTF.

This chain uses TRBV9 with TRBJ2-1, with TRBD2 identical over 9 bases. This CDR3 is built from 16 residues. V lost 0 bases to trimming and J lost 2 bases; unmatched junction nucleotides: 3. From germline, CDR1 is SGDLS and CDR2 YYNGEE. CDR3 DNA sequence: TGTGCCAGCAGCGTAGAAGCGGGAGGTACCTACAATGAGCAGTTCTTC. Protein product: CASSVEAGGTYNEQFF.

The chain links TRBV11-3 to TRBJ2-1, with 10 bases aligning to TRBD2. With V trimmed by 4 bases and J by 7 bases, 13 bases remained unmatched. The CDR3 has 17 residues. Germline loops: CDR1 SGHNT, CDR2 YENEEA. CDR3 amino acids: CASSSRTKREGRNEQFF. The CDR3 DNA reads TGTGCCAGCAGCTCCCGAACCAAGCGGGAGGGCCGGAATGAGCAGTTCTTC. Supplemented by reference TRBV11-3 and TRBJ2-1, the full variable domain reads EAGVVQSPRYKIIEKKQPVAFWCNPISGHNTLYWYLQNLGQGPELLIRYENEEAVDDSQLPKDRFSAERLKGVDSTLKIQPAELGDSAVYLCASSSRTKREGRNEQFFGPGTRLTVL.

The V and J genes are TRBV10-1 and TRBJ2-1, with 10 positions matching TRBD2. The junction had 7 bases not matched to a gene; V was cut back by 0 bases and J by 8 bases. The CDR3 length is 16 residues. The germline gives CDR1 WNHNN, CDR2 SYGVQD (reference sequence). In DNA form, the CDR3 reads TGCGCCAGCAGTGAGTCGAGCGGGGGGGCCGGTTATGAGCAGTTCTTC. Translation gives CASSESSGGAGYEQFF.

This clone has only one observation. The rearrangement joins TRBV6-4 to TRBJ2-1; 13 bases align to TRBD2. This CDR3 comprises 16 residues. Germline lookup yields CDR1 MRHNA and CDR2 SNTAGT. V lost 4 bases and J lost 9; bases outside the gene matches: 9. The CDR3 is CASSAERTSGSGEQFF. For the CDR3, the DNA is TGTGCCAGCAGTGCCGAGCGGACTAGCGGGAGCGGTGAGCAGTTCTTC.

The genes are TRBV5-1 and TRBJ1-2; D might be TRBD1 (5 bases). Germline V CDR1 and CDR2: SGHRS, YFSETQ. This CDR3 region has 15 residues. With 0 bases removed from V and 4 bases from J, the gap between germline ends came to 13 bases. The DNA for the CDR3 is TGCGCCAGCAGCTTGGGGTTACAGGTCGGCTATGGCTACACCTTC. This gives the protein CASSLGLQVGYGYTF. Variable domain in full (rest from reference TRBV5-1 and TRBJ1-2): KAGVTQTPRYLIKTRGQQVTLSCSPISGHRSVSWYQQTPGQGLQFLFEYFSETQRNKGNFPGRFSGRQFSNSRSEMNVSTLELGDSALYLCASSLGLQVGYGYTFGSGTRLTVV.

This chain uses TRBV6-5 with TRBJ1-1, with D tentatively TRBD1 (5 bases). The CDR3 length is 16 residues. Trimming cost V 2 bases and J 6 bases, with 19 bases left between them. Germline V gene sequence: CDR1 MNHEY, CDR2 SVGAGI. The CDR3 DNA reads TGTGCCAGCAGTTACCGACACCAGGGTTTGAGGCCTGAAGCTTTCTTT. Translating gives CASSYRHQGLRPEAFF.

The gene calls are TRBV7-9 and TRBJ2-1; a weak D match, TRBD2 (6 bases). This CDR3 spans 15 amino acids. Trimming shortened V by 2 bases and J by 5 bases, and 13 bases separated the two germline ends. CDR1 is SEHNR, CDR2 FQNEAQ, per germline (reference sequence). The CDR3 DNA is TGTGCCAGCAGCTTAAGTGGACTACGCAACAATGAGCAGTTCTTC. This sequence encodes CASSLSGLRNNEQFF.

This chain links TRBV9 with TRBJ1-2; no reliable D call. The ends were cut back, 0 bases at V and 8 bases at J, with 14 bases in the middle. Germline CDR1 is SGDLS and CDR2 is YYNGEE. The CDR3 has 14 amino acids. DNA of the CDR3: TGTGCCAGCAGCGTAGATTGGGAGCGGTACGGCTACACCTTC. The encoded protein is CASSVDWERYGYTF.

A few counts support this clone. The chain links TRBV12-5 to TRBJ2-7, with TRBD1 identical over 8 bases. This CDR3 has 17 amino acids. Germline trimming cut 0 bases from V and 2 bases from J; bases unmatched to any gene: 9. The germline gives CDR1 LGHNT, CDR2 FRNRAP. For the CDR3, the DNA is TGTGCTAGTGGTTTGGTACTCCGACAGGGGAAGCCCTACGAGCAGTACTTC. This translates into CASGLVLRQGKPYEQYF.

The rearrangement joins TRBV4-3 to TRBJ1-2; TRBD1 matches 7 bases. The CDR3 extends over 17 amino acids. Germline trimming cut 1 base from V and 4 bases from J; bases unmatched to any gene: 12. Germline CDR1 and CDR2: LGHNA and YSLEER. CDR3 in DNA: TGCGCCAGCAGCCAAGCAGGGACAGCGAAAAGACTCTATGGCTACACCTTC. The encoded protein is CASSQAGTAKRLYGYTF.

This rearrangement joins TRBV5-4 to TRBJ2-1; 9 positions agree with TRBD2. V trimming: 4 bases; J trimming: 9 bases; junction bases outside the gene matches: 14. CDR1 is SGHNT and CDR2 is YYREEE in the germline V gene (reference sequence). CDR3 size: 16 residues. The CDR3 spells CASSDLWAGGPGEQFF. Here the CDR3 DNA reads TGTGCCAGCAGCGACCTCTGGGCGGGAGGGCCAGGTGAGCAGTTCTTC.

The chain recombines TRBV5-1 with TRBJ2-3, with 7 bases identical to TRBD1. The V gene end was trimmed by 4 bases and the J gene end by 4 bases; junction bases not matched to a gene: 18. From germline, CDR1 is SGHRS and CDR2 YFSETQ. There are 18 residues in the CDR3. The CDR3 here is CASSHDDTGAARSDTQYF. CDR3 DNA sequence: TGCGCCAGCAGCCATGACGATACAGGGGCGGCAAGATCAGATACGCAGTATTTT.

This clone was seen a handful of times. This sequence joins TRBV27 and TRBJ1-5; D might be TRBD1 (5 bases). The CDR3 runs to 14 residues. Germline values: CDR1 MNHEY, CDR2 SMNVEV (reference sequence). V dropped 3 bases and J dropped 1 base, with 7 bases sitting between them. The CDR3 sequence is CASSFWGSNQPQHF. The CDR3 nucleotides are TGTGCCAGCAGTTTTTGGGGCAGCAATCAGCCCCAGCATTTT.

CDR3 in amino acids: CASTPRSSGSNEQFF. CDR3 nucleotide sequence: TGTGCCAGCACTCCCCGGTCTAGCGGGAGTAATGAGCAGTTCTTC. J is TRBJ2-1 and V is TRBV2; TRBD2 agrees at 10 bases. J lost 7 bases, V lost 7 bases, and 10 bases had no gene match. Germline V gives CDR1 SNHLY, CDR2 FYNNEI. The CDR3 is 15 residues long.

The rearrangement uses TRBV6-5 and TRBJ2-5; D is undetermined. Germline V CDR1 and CDR2: MNHEY, SVGAGI. The CDR3 covers 11 residues. The V end was cut by 5 bases, the J end by 2 bases, with 3 bases between. The CDR3 here is CASSPQETQYF. For the CDR3, the DNA is TGTGCCAGCAGTCCTCAAGAGACCCAGTACTTC.

J is TRBJ2-3 and V is TRBV5-1, with TRBD2 identical over 8 bases. CDR1 SGHRS and CDR2 YFSETQ come from the germline V gene. The CDR3 covers 15 residues. The junction had 4 bases not matched to a gene; V was cut back by 1 base and J by 3 bases. The CDR3 DNA reads as TGCGCCAGCAGCTTGAGGGGACTAGGGACAGATACGCAGTATTTT. It specifies CASSLRGLGTDTQYF.

This clone was observed a handful of times. The chain joins TRBV4-2 to TRBJ2-3; 10 nucleotides agree with TRBD2. There are 16 residues in the CDR3. Per the germline V gene, CDR1 is LGHNA and CDR2 is YNFKEQ. J lost 3 bases, V lost 0 bases, and 3 bases had no gene match. The CDR3 bases are TGTGCCAGCAGCCAAGAAGCGGGGGGGCCGACAGATACGCAGTATTTT. It translates to CASSQEAGGPTDTQYF.

This clone turned up a few times. The gene calls are TRBV15 and TRBJ1-1, with 12 nucleotides matching TRBD1. From germline, CDR1 is LNHNV and CDR2 YYDKDF (reference sequence). Trimming cost V 4 bases and J 5 bases; bases outside gene matches: 11. The CDR3 sequence is 17 residues long. The CDR3, as DNA: TGTGCCACCAGCACCCGGGGACAGGGGGCATGGGGGACTGAAGCTTTCTTT. This sequence encodes CATSTRGQGAWGTEAFF.